This T cell receptor (beta chain) derives from a study of T cell repertoires in cytomegalovirus infection. Across the study: Recently identified HLA-C-restricted CMV epitopes were among the peptides used. The public TCR beta signatures pointed to both CMV infection and matching HLA type.

MiXCR was run by TCRdb on the reads, yielding one entry per CDR3 protein. The sample comprises about 920,000 distinct CDR3 sequences, around a third of which are singletons, and over 12% rests with the top ten. Comment on this clonotype: Its matching antigen is unknown.

The receptor was derived from a human donor in good health (CMV status not recorded). Some clones in this sample may be carry-over from other donors' samples. Here the sequenced sample was cultured CD8+ T cells from PBMCs, taken from culture after CMV antigen stimulation.

DNA of the CDR3: TGTGCCAGCAGCGCAGATTCTGGGGCCAACGTCCTGACTTTC. As protein: CASSADSGANVLTF. The V gene is TRBV7-9, the J gene TRBJ2-6; D gene uncertain. The CDR3 is 14 amino acids. Germline CDR1 reads SEHNR; CDR2 reads FQNEAQ (reference sequence). Trimming pared 5 bases from V and 1 base from J, leaving 6 bases between.